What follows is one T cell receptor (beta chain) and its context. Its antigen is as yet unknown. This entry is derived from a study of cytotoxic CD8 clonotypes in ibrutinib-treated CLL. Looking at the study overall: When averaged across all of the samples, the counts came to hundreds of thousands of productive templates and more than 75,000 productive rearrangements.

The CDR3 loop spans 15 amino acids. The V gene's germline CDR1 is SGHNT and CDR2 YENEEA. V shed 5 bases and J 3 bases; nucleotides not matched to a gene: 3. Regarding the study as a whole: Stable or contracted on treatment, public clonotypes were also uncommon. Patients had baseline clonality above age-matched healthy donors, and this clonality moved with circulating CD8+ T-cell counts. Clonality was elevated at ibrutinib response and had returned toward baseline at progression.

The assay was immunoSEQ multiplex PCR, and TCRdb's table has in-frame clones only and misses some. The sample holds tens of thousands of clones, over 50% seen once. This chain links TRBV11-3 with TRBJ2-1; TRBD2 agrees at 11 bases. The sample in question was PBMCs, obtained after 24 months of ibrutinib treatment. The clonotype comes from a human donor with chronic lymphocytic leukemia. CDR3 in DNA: TGTGCCAGCAGCCTAGCGGGAGGAGTCTACAATGAGCAGTTCTTC. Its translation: CASSLAGGVYNEQFF.